These 8 T cell receptor beta chains were all obtained from the same sample, sequenced in a study of a mutant IDH1 vaccine in newly diagnosed glioma. Only in-frame clones appear in the TCRdb table, and some are missing; sequencing was by immunoSEQ multiplex PCR. The sample lists 90,000 to 95,000 clones, roughly 80% occurring once. Time point here: baseline, week 1 (first vaccination visit). Treatment reported: pre-vaccination baseline after standard-of-care therapy. This sample comprised PBMCs, obtained from a glioma patient treated with radiotherapy, temozolomide or both. The receptors come from a woman aged 45-60 years with glioma.

The chain uses TRBV5-1 and TRBJ1-1; 7 bases agree with TRBD1. V lost 4 bases to trimming and J lost 4 bases; unmatched junction nucleotides: 13. Germline V gives CDR1 SGHRS, CDR2 YFSETQ. The CDR3 is made up of 16 amino acids. The CDR3 sequence: CASSLQFGTAGTEAFF. For the CDR3, the DNA is TGCGCCAGCAGCCTACAATTCGGGACAGCCGGCACTGAAGCTTTCTTT.

V usage is TRBV7-2 and J usage is TRBJ1-2, with D hard to call. The V and J ends lost 5 bases and 4 bases respectively, with 17 bases between them. The CDR3 is made up of 15 amino acids. From germline, CDR1 is SGHTA and CDR2 FQGNSA. The chain's CDR3 is CASSPSLQSSYGYTF. In DNA, the CDR3 is TGTGCCAGCAGCCCCAGCTTGCAGTCTAGCTATGGCTACACCTTC.

This chain uses TRBV6-5 with TRBJ1-2; D gene unclear. V was pared by 6 bases and J by 0 bases, with 11 bases between. Looked up from germline, CDR1 is MNHEY and CDR2 is SVGAGI. The CDR3 is 14 residues long. Written as DNA, the CDR3 is TGTGCCAGCAGCTTGAGCCGAACTAACTATGGCTACACCTTC. Its protein is CASSLSRTNYGYTF.

The chain employs TRBV19 and TRBJ2-7; 8 nucleotides agree with TRBD1. Germline V lookup: CDR1 LNHDA, CDR2 SQIVND (reference sequence). After removal of 9 bases from V and 5 bases from J, the junction contained 6 bases not matched to a gene. The CDR3 totals 12 residues. The CDR3 DNA is TGTGCCAGCAATGACAGGGGCCACGAGCAGTACTTC. It specifies CASNDRGHEQYF.

The CDR3 region is CSVRERTVTDTQYF. DNA for the CDR3: TGCAGCGTTAGAGAGCGGACAGTCACAGATACGCAGTATTTT. The gene calls are TRBV29-1 and TRBJ2-3, with D possibly matching TRBD1 (6 bases). The CDR3 sequence is 14 residues long. Germline CDR1 and CDR2: SQVTM and ANQGSEA. Trimming stripped 5 bases from V and 2 bases from J, with 14 bases between.

This clone has a handful of counts. The gene calls are TRBV5-1 and TRBJ2-2, with D possibly matching TRBD2 (6 bases). Trimming pared 1 base from V and 5 bases from J, leaving 12 bases between. The CDR3 has 15 residues. Germline-derived CDR1 and CDR2 are SGHRS and YFSETQ. The CDR3 spells CASSLMGTETGELFF. CDR3 in DNA: TGCGCCAGCAGCTTGATGGGGACTGAAACCGGGGAGCTGTTTTTT.

This chain joins TRBV9 and TRBJ1-2; D call uncertain. With 0 bases removed from V and 8 bases from J, the gap between germline ends came to 11 bases. The CDR3 spans 13 residues. Germline V gene lookup returns CDR1 SGDLS and CDR2 YYNGEE. The CDR3: CASSVAQARGYTF. The CDR3 coding sequence is TGTGCCAGCAGCGTAGCCCAGGCGCGGGGCTACACCTTC.

CDR3 sequence reads: CASSLGGDEQYF. The CDR3 coding sequence is TGTGCCAGCAGCTTAGGCGGGGACGAGCAGTACTTC. The gene calls are TRBV7-9 and TRBJ2-7; a possible D gene is TRBD2 (6 bases). This CDR3 has 12 residues. V dropped 1 base and J dropped 5 bases, with 6 bases sitting between them. Germline CDR1 SEHNR, CDR2 FQNEAQ (reference sequence).